Sequencing of this T cell receptor beta chain was carried out in a study of Ad26.COV2.S vaccination and SARS-CoV-2 variants. Study-level information: Intramuscular Ad26.COV2.S doses were given once or twice, 56 days apart. Study observations and caveats: Assessments of TCR breadth and depth may have underestimated the total T cell responses. Greater spike-specific TCR breadth was seen in vaccine recipients than in placebo recipients.

Germline V gene data show CDR1 as SGHAT and CDR2 as FQNNGV. CDR3 length: 19 residues. The J segment lost 4 bases and the V segment lost 2 bases, leaving 12 bases of the junction unmatched. This clone was detected once. Its antigen remains unknown. Measured with immunoSEQ multiplex PCR; TCRdb has only the in-frame clones, and not every one. The table includes around 400,000 clones, 90% detected once. Treatment denoted: roughly 18 received Ad26.COV2.S at low or high dose, single or two shots; several received placebo; per-sample allocation not given. Repertoires come from day 63 after the first vaccine or placebo injection. The administered vaccine (an Ad26 vector) expressed Wuhan-strain SARS-CoV-2 spike.

Material: peripheral blood, obtained in a trial of Ad26.COV2.S vaccine versus placebo. This clonotype originated in a person between 18 and 65 years old who received the Ad26.COV2.S COVID-19 vaccine or a placebo. V usage is TRBV11-2 and J usage is TRBJ2-3; TRBD2 matches 13 bases. CDR3 loop: CASSLKWGGTSGKADTQYF. Here the CDR3 DNA reads TGTGCCAGCAGCTTAAAATGGGGAGGGACTAGCGGGAAGGCAGATACGCAGTATTTT.